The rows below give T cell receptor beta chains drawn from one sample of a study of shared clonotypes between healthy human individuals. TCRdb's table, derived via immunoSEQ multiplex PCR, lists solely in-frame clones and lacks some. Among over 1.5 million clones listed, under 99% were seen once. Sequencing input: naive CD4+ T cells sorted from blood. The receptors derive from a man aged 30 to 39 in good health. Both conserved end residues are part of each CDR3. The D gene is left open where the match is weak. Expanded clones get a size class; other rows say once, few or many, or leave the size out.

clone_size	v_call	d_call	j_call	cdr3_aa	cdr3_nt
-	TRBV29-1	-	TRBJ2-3	CSVGDFRTDTQYF	TGCAGCGTTGGGGACTTTCGCACAGATACGCAGTATTTT
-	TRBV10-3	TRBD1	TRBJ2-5	CAISQGASGKETQYF	TGTGCCATCAGCCAGGGGGCCTCGGGGAAAGAGACCCAGTACTTC
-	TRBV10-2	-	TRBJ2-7	CAAHLEQGYEQYF	TGCGCCGCACATCTTGAACAGGGCTACGAGCAGTACTTC
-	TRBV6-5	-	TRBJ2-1	CASSYFPSREQFF	TGTGCCAGCAGTTACTTTCCCTCGCGTGAGCAGTTCTTC
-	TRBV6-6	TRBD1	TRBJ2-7	CASSYPGQGSYEQYF	TGTGCCAGCAGTTACCCGGGACAGGGGTCCTACGAGCAGTACTTC
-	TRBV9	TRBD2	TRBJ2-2	CASSVAGGGTGELFF	TGTGCCAGCAGCGTAGCGGGGGGAGGAACCGGGGAGCTGTTTTTT
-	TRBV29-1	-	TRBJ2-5	CSVEDWETQYF	TGCAGCGTTGAAGATTGGGAGACCCAGTACTTC
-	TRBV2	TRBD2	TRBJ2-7	CASSPTSYGQYF	TGTGCCAGCAGCCCGACTAGCTACGGGCAGTACTTC
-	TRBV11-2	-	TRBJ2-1	CASSLGTTYNEQFF	TGTGCCAGCAGCTTAGGGACAACTTACAATGAGCAGTTCTTC
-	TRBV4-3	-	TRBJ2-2	CASSQASQGTGELFF	TGCGCCAGCAGCCAAGCCTCACAGGGAACCGGGGAGCTGTTTTTT
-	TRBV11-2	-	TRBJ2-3	CASSLARGDTQYF	TGTGCCAGCAGCTTAGCGCGGGGAGATACGCAGTATTTT
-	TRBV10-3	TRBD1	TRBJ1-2	CAISENRGWDGYTF	TGTGCCATCAGTGAGAACAGGGGTTGGGATGGCTACACCTTC
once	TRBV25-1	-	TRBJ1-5	CASSEYVSWVPQHF	TGTGCCAGCAGTGAATACGTCAGTTGGGTGCCCCAGCATTTT
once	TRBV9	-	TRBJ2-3	CASSVAGTSTDTQYF	TGTGCCAGCAGCGTAGCGGGAACGAGCACAGATACGCAGTATTTT
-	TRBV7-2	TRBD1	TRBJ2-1	CASSPDRGGVQFF	TGTGCCAGCAGCCCCGACAGGGGAGGCGTGCAGTTCTTC
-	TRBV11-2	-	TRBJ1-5	CASSLGGQPQHF	TGTGCCAGCAGCTTAGGTGGTCAGCCCCAGCATTTT
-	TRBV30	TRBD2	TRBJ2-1	CAWSPDERGYNEQFF	TGTGCCTGGAGTCCTGACGAGCGGGGCTACAATGAGCAGTTCTTC
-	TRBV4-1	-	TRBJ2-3	CASSHQRPPDTQYF	TGCGCCAGCAGCCATCAGAGACCCCCAGATACGCAGTATTTT
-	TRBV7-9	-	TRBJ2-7	CASSRRAEGVYEQYF	TGTGCCAGCAGCCGAAGAGCGGAGGGGGTTTACGAGCAGTACTTC
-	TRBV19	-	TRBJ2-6	CASSPGAGNSGANVLTF	TGTGCCAGTAGTCCAGGTGCGGGGAACTCTGGGGCCAACGTCCTGACTTTC
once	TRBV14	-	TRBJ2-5	CASSQEFLTRETQYF	TGTGCCAGCAGCCAAGAATTTTTGACCAGAGAGACCCAGTACTTC
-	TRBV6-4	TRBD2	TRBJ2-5	CASSDSMGRAFQETQYF	TGTGCCAGCAGTGACTCCATGGGGAGGGCCTTCCAAGAGACCCAGTACTTC
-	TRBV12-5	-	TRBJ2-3	CASGWVGTDTQYF	TGTGCTAGTGGTTGGGTGGGCACAGATACGCAGTATTTT
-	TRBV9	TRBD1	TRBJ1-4	CASSVGDRDGEKLFF	TGTGCCAGCAGCGTAGGGGACAGGGATGGTGAAAAACTGTTTTTT
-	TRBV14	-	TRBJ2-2	CASSQRRLANTGELFF	TGTGCCAGCAGCCAGCGAAGGCTCGCGAACACCGGGGAGCTGTTTTTT
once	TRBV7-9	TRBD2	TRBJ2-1	CASSLAQGSGIFNEQFF	TGTGCCAGCAGCTTAGCGCAAGGTAGCGGGATTTTCAATGAGCAGTTCTTC
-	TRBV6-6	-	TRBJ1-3	CASTLTFSGNTIYF	TGTGCCAGCACCTTGACATTCTCTGGAAACACCATATATTTT
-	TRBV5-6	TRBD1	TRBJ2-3	CASSSISGTGTDTQYF	TGTGCCAGCAGCTCGATCTCCGGGACAGGCACAGATACGCAGTATTTT
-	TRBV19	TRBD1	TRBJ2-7	CASSGTAYEQYF	TGTGCCAGTAGCGGGACAGCCTACGAGCAGTACTTC
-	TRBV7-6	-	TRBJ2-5	CASSLVAGSLGETQYF	TGTGCCAGCAGCTTAGTTGCGGGTTCCCTTGGGGAGACCCAGTACTTC
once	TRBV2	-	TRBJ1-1	CASRDVKNTEAFF	TGTGCCAGCCGGGACGTAAAGAACACTGAAGCTTTCTTT
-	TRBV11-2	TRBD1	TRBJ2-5	CASSLGRTGLGETQYF	TGTGCCAGCAGCTTAGGCCGGACAGGCCTGGGGGAGACCCAGTACTTC
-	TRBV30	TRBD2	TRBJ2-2	CAWSVFSGSSGAGELFF	TGTGCCTGGAGTGTGTTTAGCGGGAGTTCGGGCGCCGGGGAGCTGTTTTTT
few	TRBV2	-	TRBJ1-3	CASSGDSGNTIYF	TGTGCCAGCAGTGGCGACTCTGGAAACACCATATATTTT
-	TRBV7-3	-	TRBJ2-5	CASSLHRAGAEQTQYF	TGTGCCAGCAGCCTCCATAGGGCAGGGGCGGAGCAGACCCAGTACTTC
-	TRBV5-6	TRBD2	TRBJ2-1	CASSGGLAADEQFF	TGTGCCAGCAGCGGGGGACTAGCAGCGGATGAGCAGTTCTTC
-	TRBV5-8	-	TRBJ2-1	CASSLAGTSSYNEQFF	TGTGCCAGCAGCTTGGCCGGGACGAGCTCCTACAATGAGCAGTTCTTC
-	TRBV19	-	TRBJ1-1	CASSPSLASEAFF	TGTGCCAGTAGTCCTTCCTTAGCGTCTGAAGCTTTCTTT
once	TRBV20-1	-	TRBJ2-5	CSARAGETQYF	TGCAGTGCTAGAGCCGGAGAGACCCAGTACTTC
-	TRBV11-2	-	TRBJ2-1	CASSLGPSSYNEQFF	TGTGCCAGCAGCTTAGGCCCAAGCTCCTACAATGAGCAGTTCTTC
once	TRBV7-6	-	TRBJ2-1	CASSTGRGLYNEQFF	TGTGCCAGCAGCACTGGAAGGGGCCTATACAATGAGCAGTTCTTC
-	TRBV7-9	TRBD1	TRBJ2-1	CASSATGPEQFF	TGTGCCAGCAGCGCGACAGGGCCTGAGCAGTTCTTC
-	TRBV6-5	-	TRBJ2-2	CASSYTTGELFF	TGTGCCAGCAGTTACACCACCGGGGAGCTGTTTTTT
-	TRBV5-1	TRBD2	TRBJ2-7	CASSLARTSGGSYEQYF	TGCGCCAGCAGCTTGGCGCGAACTAGCGGGGGATCCTACGAGCAGTACTTC
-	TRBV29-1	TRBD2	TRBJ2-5	CSATGASGRASQETQYF	TGCAGCGCGACCGGGGCTAGCGGGAGGGCCTCCCAAGAGACCCAGTACTTC
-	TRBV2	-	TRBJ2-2	CASSEGRVTRNTGELFF	TGTGCCAGCAGTGAAGGCAGGGTGACGCGCAACACCGGGGAGCTGTTTTTT
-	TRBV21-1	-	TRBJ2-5	CASSKTRSRGGQETQYF	TGTGCCAGCAGCAAGACCCGGAGTCGGGGGGGCCAAGAGACCCAGTACTTC
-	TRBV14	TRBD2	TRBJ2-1	CASTSGMGYNEQFF	TGTGCCAGCACGAGCGGGATGGGATACAATGAGCAGTTCTTC
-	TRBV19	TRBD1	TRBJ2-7	CASRSSGQGASEQYF	TGTGCCAGCAGATCAAGTGGACAGGGGGCGTCCGAGCAGTACTTC
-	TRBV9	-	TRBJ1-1	CASSVLQAGRNTEAFF	TGTGCCAGCAGCGTTTTACAGGCCGGCAGGAACACTGAAGCTTTCTTT
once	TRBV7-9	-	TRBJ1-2	CASGGPADGYTF	TGTGCCAGCGGCGGGCCCGCGGATGGCTACACCTTC
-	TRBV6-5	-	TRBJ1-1	CATYRPMNTEAFF	TGTGCCACTTACAGGCCAATGAACACTGAAGCTTTCTTT
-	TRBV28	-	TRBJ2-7	CASSLQSGSNIYF	TGTGCCAGCAGTTTACAGTCCGGGTCTAACATATACTTC
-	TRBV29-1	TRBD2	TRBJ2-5	CSVKPGLAGVETQYF	TGCAGCGTTAAACCGGGACTAGCGGGAGTAGAGACCCAGTACTTC
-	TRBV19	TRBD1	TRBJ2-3	CASSIGVGQGATDTQYF	TGTGCCAGTAGTATAGGGGTCGGACAGGGGGCCACAGATACGCAGTATTTT
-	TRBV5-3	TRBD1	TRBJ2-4	CASSRTGNSFQYF	TGTGCCAGCAGCCGGACAGGGAACTCCTTTCAGTACTTC
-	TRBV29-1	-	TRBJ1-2	CSVEPPSFWGYGYTF	TGCAGCGTTGAACCACCTTCTTTTTGGGGCTATGGCTACACCTTC
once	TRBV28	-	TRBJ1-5	CASSSVGGMSNQPQHF	TGTGCCAGCAGTTCTGTTGGAGGGATGAGCAATCAGCCCCAGCATTTT
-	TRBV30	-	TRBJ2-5	CAWGGVPETQYF	TGTGCCTGGGGTGGCGTGCCTGAGACCCAGTACTTC